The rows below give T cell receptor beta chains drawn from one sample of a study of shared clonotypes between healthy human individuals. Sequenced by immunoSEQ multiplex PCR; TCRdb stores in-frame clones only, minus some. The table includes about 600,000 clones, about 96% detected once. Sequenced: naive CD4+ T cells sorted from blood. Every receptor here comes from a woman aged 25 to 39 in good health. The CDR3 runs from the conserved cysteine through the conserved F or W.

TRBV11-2 CASSGTGVDTQYF
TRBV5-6 CASSFGRKSSYEQYF
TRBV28 CASRPSSIAGGLNEQFF
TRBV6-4 CASRPQGRKETQYF
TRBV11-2 CASSTTDDTEAFF
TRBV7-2 CASRYTRGTGELFF
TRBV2 CASLLGVNNEQFF
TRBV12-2 CASRPTKNTGELFF
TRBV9 CASSVAIPGLAGPSTDTQYF
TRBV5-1 CASSLESQGVPSRNEQFF
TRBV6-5 CASSSRTGLGNIQYF
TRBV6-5 CASSFSSRGYEQYF
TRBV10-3 CAISGGAGSNQPQHF
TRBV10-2 CASSPGGAGETQYF
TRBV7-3 CASSLTSGWGETQYF
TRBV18 CASSPTTGTTNEKLFF
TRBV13 CASSFFSGEKLFF
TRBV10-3 CAIIGSSGNTIYF
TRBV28 CASSLGFGGRAFREQYF
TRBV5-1 CASSLGQVNFYEQYF
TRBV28 CATRRLNTGELFF